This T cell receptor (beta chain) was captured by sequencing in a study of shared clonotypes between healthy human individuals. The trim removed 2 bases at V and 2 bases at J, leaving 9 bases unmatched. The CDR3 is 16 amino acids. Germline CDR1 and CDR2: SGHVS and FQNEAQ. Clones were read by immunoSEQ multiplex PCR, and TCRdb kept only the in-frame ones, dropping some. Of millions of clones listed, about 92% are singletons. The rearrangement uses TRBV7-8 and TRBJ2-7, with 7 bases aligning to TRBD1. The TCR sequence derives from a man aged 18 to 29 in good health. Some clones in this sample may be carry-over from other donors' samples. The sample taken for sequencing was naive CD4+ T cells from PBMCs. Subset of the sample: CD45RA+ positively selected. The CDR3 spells CASSLKTDRPTYEQYF. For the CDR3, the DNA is TGTGCCAGCAGCTTAAAGACGGACAGGCCCACCTACGAGCAGTACTTC. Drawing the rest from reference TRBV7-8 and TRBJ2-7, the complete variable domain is GAGVSQSPRYKVAKRGQDVALRCDPISGHVSLFWYQQALGQGPEFLTYFQNEAQLDKSGLPSDRFFAERPEGSVSTLKIQRTQQEDSAVYLCASSLKTDRPTYEQYFGPGTRLTVT.